Below are 25 T cell receptor beta chains sequenced from a single sample in a study of T cells in Graves' hyperthyroidism and ophthalmopathy. It was RNA transcripts that yielded the amplified TCR beta CDR3 regions. HTBI primers were the set used in a first-round RT-PCR of the TCR CDR3. A single record per CDR3 protein comes from TCRdb applying MiXCR to the multiplex PCR reads. The data contain 350,000 or so distinct CDR3 sequences, 21% of them singletons. Source material: blood. All receptors come from a woman aged 45-65 years with Graves' hyperthyroidism.

In this sample, this clonotype turned up a few times. The rearrangement joins TRBV10-3 to TRBJ2-2; D is possibly TRBD1 (6 bases). This CDR3 region has 13 residues. The germline CDR1 and CDR2 sequences are ENHRY and SYGVKD. Trimming removed 7 bases from V and 7 bases from J, with 13 bases in between. The CDR3 here is CAINNRDSGELFF. CDR3 coding DNA: TGTGCCATCAATAACAGGGATAGCGGGGAGCTGTTTTTT.

This clonotype was counted ten times or more. This chain connects TRBV6-1 to TRBJ1-2; D remains unclear. The germline V gene has CDR1 MNHNS and CDR2 SASEGT. Trimming cost V 6 bases and J 4 bases, with 18 bases left between them. The CDR3 contains 15 residues. The CDR3 region has the DNA TGTGCCAGCAGCAAAACCCCGACACCCAGCTATGGCTACACCTTC. This sequence encodes CASSKTPTPSYGYTF.

The chain links TRBV5-6 to TRBJ1-2, with D perhaps TRBD1 (5 bases). The CDR3 totals 14 residues. The V end was cut by 0 bases, the J end by 3 bases, with 9 bases between. Germline values: CDR1 SGHDT, CDR2 YYEEEE. DNA for the CDR3: TGTGCCAGCAGCTTGGGAGGGGCGCACTATGGCTACACCTTC. It specifies CASSLGGAHYGYTF.

With respect to this clonotype: This may be a read error: a much more frequent sequence differs by one nucleotide. This chain connects TRBV10-2 to TRBJ1-1, with no clear D. The CDR3 consists of 15 residues. Germline values: CDR1 WSHSY, CDR2 SAAADI. CDR3 nucleotides: TGCGCCAGCGGTGATTGGGGAGTTATGAACACTGAAGCTTTCTTT. As protein: CASGDWGVMNTEAFF.

This clonotype was seen only a few times. The V gene is TRBV5-1, the J gene TRBJ1-5; 7 nucleotides align to TRBD1. CDR1 is SGHRS and CDR2 is YFSETQ in the germline V gene. Trimming at V came to 3 bases and at J to 7 bases, leaving 4 bases not matched to a gene. This CDR3 is built from 13 residues. DNA for the CDR3: TGCGCCAGCAGCTACTCAGGGGGACAGCCCCAGCATTTT. Protein: CASSYSGGQPQHF.

This clonotype has at least ten counts. The chain combines TRBV11-1 with TRBJ2-3, with 11 bases aligning to TRBD2. The germline CDR1 and CDR2 sequences are SGHAT and FQDESV (reference sequence). V lost 5 bases to trimming and J lost 5 bases; unmatched junction nucleotides: 9. The CDR3 has 16 residues. The CDR3: CASSLRLAGMGDTQYF. The DNA for the CDR3 is TGTGCCAGCAGCCTGAGACTAGCGGGAATGGGAGATACGCAGTATTTT.

This clonotype came up once. The rearrangement links TRBV11-2 to TRBJ2-3, with a possible D match to TRBD2 (6 bases). Per germline, CDR1 SGHAT and CDR2 FQNNGV. CDR3 length: 16 residues. Trimming shortened V by 1 base and J by 2 bases, and 13 bases separated the two germline ends. The CDR3 is CASSLGVADLTDTQYF. Written as DNA, the CDR3 is TGTGCCAGCAGCTTAGGGGTAGCGGACCTCACAGATACGCAGTATTTT.

This clonotype was counted many times. The V gene is TRBV6-1, the J gene TRBJ2-7, with 8 nucleotides matching TRBD1. There are 15 residues in the CDR3. The germline gives CDR1 MNHNS, CDR2 SASEGT. V lost 1 base, J lost 2 bases, and 4 bases stayed unmatched. CDR3 bases: TGTGCCAGCAGTGAAGGACAGGGGAGAACCTACGAGCAGTACTTC. Protein: CASSEGQGRTYEQYF.

The chain couples TRBV28 to TRBJ2-4; TRBD2 aligns across 11 bases. Germline trimming cut 3 bases from V and 1 base from J; bases unmatched to any gene: 8. CDR1 is MDHEN, CDR2 SYDVKM, per germline. This CDR3 contains 18 residues. Here the CDR3 DNA reads TGTGCCAGCAGTTTCACTAGCGGGAGAGGTGGGGCCAAAAACATTCAGTACTTC. Its protein product is CASSFTSGRGGAKNIQYF.

This clonotype was observed a few times. V is TRBV4-1 and J is TRBJ1-5; the match to TRBD1 covers 7 bases. The germline gives CDR1 MGHRA, CDR2 YSYEKL. V lost 2 bases to trimming and J lost 6 bases; unmatched junction nucleotides: 10. This CDR3 region has 16 residues. CDR3 in amino acids: CASSQPDRVLIQPQHF. DNA of the CDR3: TGCGCCAGCAGCCAACCAGACAGGGTTTTAATTCAGCCCCAGCATTTT.

This clonotype was observed a handful of times. Compared with germline, one end of the junction differs, possibly owing to a read error. The V gene is TRBV9, the J gene TRBJ2-2, with 13 bases fitting TRBD2. The CDR3 loop spans 16 amino acids. The germline V gene has CDR1 SGDLS and CDR2 YYNGEE. The CDR3, as DNA: TGTGCCAGCAGCCCCCGGGGACTAGCGGGGACCGTGGAGCTGTTTTTT. It translates to CASSPRGLAGTVELFF.

This clonotype was found many times. The chain links TRBV11-2 to TRBJ2-3; D may be TRBD1 (5 bases). V lost 7 bases to trimming and J lost 0 bases, with 17 bases between them. The germline V gene has CDR1 SGHAT and CDR2 FQNNGV. This CDR3 region has 16 residues. The chain's CDR3 is CASKLKPGLSTDTQYF. CDR3 DNA: TGTGCCAGCAAGCTTAAGCCAGGGCTTAGCACAGATACGCAGTATTTT.

This clonotype was detected ten times or more. The chain employs TRBV6-1 and TRBJ2-7; D not resolved. Germline loops: CDR1 MNHNS, CDR2 SASEGT. The V and J ends lost 7 bases and 6 bases respectively, with 10 bases between them. The CDR3 is made up of 11 amino acids. The DNA of the CDR3 is TGTGCCAGCACCTCTATGAGCGAGCAGTACTTC. Residues: CASTSMSEQYF.

This clonotype was recorded many times. The CDR3 DNA reads as TGTGCCAGCAGTTACTCGAAGGCGGGACCTGCAGATACGCAGTATTTT. Translating it yields CASSYSKAGPADTQYF. This chain links TRBV6-2 or TRBV6-3 with TRBJ2-3, with D tentatively TRBD2 (6 bases). Germline CDR1 MNHEY, CDR2 SVGEGT. The CDR3 is 16 residues long. Trimming shortened V by 0 bases and J by 4 bases, and 14 bases separated the two germline ends.

This clonotype was observed a handful of times. The chain employs TRBV28 and TRBJ1-4; 7 bases map to TRBD1. This CDR3 region has 13 residues. The germline V gene encodes CDR1 MDHEN and CDR2 SYDVKM. V lost 5 bases to trimming and J lost 8 bases; unmatched junction nucleotides: 5. CDR3 sequence: CASSTGVREKLFF. As DNA, the CDR3 is TGTGCCAGCAGTACAGGGGTGAGAGAAAAACTGTTTTTT.

The V gene is TRBV20-1, the J gene TRBJ1-3; D gene ambiguous. Germline V gives CDR1 DFQATT, CDR2 SNEGSKA (reference sequence). V dropped 7 bases and J dropped 2 bases, with 12 bases sitting between them. The CDR3 has 13 residues. The CDR3 DNA sequence: TGCAGTGGGGGTTCGCTGGCTGGAAACACCATATATTTT. Translating it yields CSGGSLAGNTIYF.

This clonotype was seen a few times. V gene TRBV9 combines with J gene TRBJ2-5; D is unresolved. This CDR3 spans 16 amino acids. Germline V gene data show CDR1 as SGDLS and CDR2 as YYNGEE. The V and J ends lost 0 bases and 4 bases respectively, with 16 bases between them. CDR3 in amino acids: CASSVGQAWSGETQYF. The CDR3 DNA reads TGTGCCAGCAGCGTAGGGCAGGCTTGGTCCGGAGAGACCCAGTACTTC.

At least ten counts were recorded for this clonotype. This sequence may be a read error, since a much larger clone differs from it by one base. This chain links TRBV6-1 with TRBJ1-5, with a tentative D call TRBD1 (6 bases). V was clipped by 4 bases and J by 3 bases, with 10 bases between them. Germline CDR1 MNHNS, CDR2 SASEGT. The CDR3 has 14 residues. This chain's CDR3 is CASSVQGNNQPQHF. The CDR3, as DNA: TGTGCCAGCAGTGTACAGGGAAACAATCAGCCCCAGCATTTT.

This clonotype was observed at least ten times. The chain is built from TRBV2 and TRBJ2-5, with 10 bases identical to TRBD2. J lost 5 bases, V lost 0 bases, and 6 bases had no gene match. This CDR3 contains 16 residues. Germline assignment: CDR1 SNHLY and CDR2 FYNNEI. The CDR3 region has the DNA TGTGCCAGCAGTGAAGCGTCTAGCGGGAGCTCCGAGACCCAGTACTTC. Its translation is CASSEASSGSSETQYF.

This clonotype has at least ten counts. The chain uses TRBV20-1 and TRBJ2-7; D gene uncertain. V was pared by 3 bases and J by 4 bases, with 10 bases between. Germline V gene lookup returns CDR1 DFQATT and CDR2 SNEGSKA (reference sequence). The CDR3 is 12 residues long. The CDR3: CSARVKGYEQYF. The CDR3 region has the DNA TGCAGTGCTAGGGTTAAAGGGTACGAGCAGTACTTC.

For this clonotype: Possible read error: a much larger clone is one base away. This chain connects TRBV11-2 to TRBJ2-7; D tentatively reads TRBD1 or TRBD2 (5 bases each). Germline CDR1 and CDR2: SGHAT and FQNNGV. The ends were cut back, 8 bases at V and 6 bases at J, with 11 bases in the middle. The CDR3 is 11 residues long. This CDR3 reads CASGGAVEQYF. The DNA of the CDR3 is TGTGCCAGCGGGGGAGCTGTCGAGCAGTACTTC.

This chain joins TRBV9 and TRBJ2-2; tentative D call: TRBD1 (6 bases). V was pared by 0 bases and J by 3 bases, with 12 bases between. There are 16 residues in the CDR3. Germline CDR1 reads SGDLS; CDR2 reads YYNGEE. The CDR3 DNA is TGTGCCAGCAGCGTAGAAGGGACACTTTACACCGGGGAGCTGTTTTTT. Translating it yields CASSVEGTLYTGELFF.

In its sample, this clonotype was seen many times. The V and J genes are TRBV19 and TRBJ1-1; D is uncertain. Germline V CDR1 and CDR2: LNHDA, SQIVND (reference sequence). V lost 2 bases to trimming and J lost 5 bases, with 12 bases between them. CDR3 length: 14 amino acids. CDR3 loop: CASSITQAGTEAFF. Written as DNA, the CDR3 is TGTGCCAGTAGTATAACCCAGGCGGGGACTGAAGCTTTCTTT.

This clonotype has at least ten counts. In nucleotides, the CDR3 is TGCGCCAGCAGCTCGGCAGCACAGGGGGCGGGGGAGCAGTACTTC. Protein sequence: CASSSAAQGAGEQYF. V and J are TRBV5-1 and TRBJ2-7, with 9 nucleotides matching TRBD1. The length of the CDR3 is 15 residues. J gave up 7 bases and V 3 bases, and 11 bases lay outside the gene matches. Germline-derived CDR1 and CDR2 are SGHRS and YFSETQ.

This chain links TRBV10-2 with TRBJ2-7; possibly TRBD1 for D (5 bases). The CDR3 is 12 amino acids. V was trimmed by 6 bases and J by 7 bases, leaving 13 bases between them. Germline V CDR1 and CDR2: WSHSY, SAAADI. Written as DNA, the CDR3 is TGCGCCAGCAGCAGGGTGGGATGGGAGCAGTACTTC. This sequence encodes CASSRVGWEQYF.